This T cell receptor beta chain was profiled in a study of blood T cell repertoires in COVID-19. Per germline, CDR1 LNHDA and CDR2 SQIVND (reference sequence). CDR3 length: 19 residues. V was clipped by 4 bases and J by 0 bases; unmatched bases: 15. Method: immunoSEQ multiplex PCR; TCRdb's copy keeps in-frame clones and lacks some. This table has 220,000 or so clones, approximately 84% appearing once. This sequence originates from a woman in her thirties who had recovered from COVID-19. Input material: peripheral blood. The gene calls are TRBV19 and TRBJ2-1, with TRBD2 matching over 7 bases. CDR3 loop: CASSRMSLADYYSYNEQFF. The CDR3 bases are TGTGCCAGTAGTAGGATGAGTCTAGCGGATTATTACTCCTACAATGAGCAGTTCTTC.